The rows below give T cell receptor beta chains drawn from one sample of a study of T cells in Graves' hyperthyroidism and ophthalmopathy. MiXCR, run by TCRdb on the multiplex PCR reads, gives a single entry per CDR3 protein. Here the sample spans about 610,000 distinct CDR3 sequences, roughly 15% being singletons. Sequencing used blood. Receptors were obtained from a woman in her thirties or forties with Graves' ophthalmopathy. Each CDR3 is given with its conserved first and last residue. The D gene is left open where the match is weak. The size of a clone is reported for some rows only, either as once, few or many, or as a class for expanded clones.

cdr3_nt: TGTGCCAGCAGTTCCCGGGGACAGGTGGACTATGGCTACACCTTC; cdr3_aa: CASSSRGQVDYGYTF; v_call: TRBV12-3/TRBV12-4; clone_size: NA; j_call: TRBJ1-2; d_call: TRBD1
cdr3_nt: TGTGCCAGCGGGGGACTAGCGGGAGGGGTCTCCTACGAGCAGTACTTC; cdr3_aa: CASGGLAGGVSYEQYF; v_call: TRBV6-1; clone_size: few; j_call: TRBJ2-7; d_call: TRBD2
cdr3_nt: TGTGCCATCAGTAATTACCCGACAGGCTACGAGCAGTACTTC; cdr3_aa: CAISNYPTGYEQYF; v_call: TRBV10-3; clone_size: NA; j_call: TRBJ2-7; d_call: NA
cdr3_nt: TGTGCCAGCAGCTCCACTAAGACTGAAGCTTTCTTT; cdr3_aa: CASSSTKTEAFF; v_call: TRBV7-9; clone_size: few; j_call: TRBJ1-1; d_call: NA
cdr3_nt: TGTGCCAGCTCACCGGGACAGCCTGCCTACGAGCAGTACTTC; cdr3_aa: CASSPGQPAYEQYF; v_call: TRBV18; clone_size: NA; j_call: TRBJ2-7; d_call: TRBD1
cdr3_nt: TGTGCCAGCTACGGGGGACTTTATAGCAATCAGCCCCAGCATTTT; cdr3_aa: CASYGGLYSNQPQHF; v_call: TRBV28; clone_size: NA; j_call: TRBJ1-5; d_call: NA
cdr3_nt: TGTGCCAGCAGTGACCTACAGGGGCAGCCCCAGCATTTT; cdr3_aa: CASSDLQGQPQHF; v_call: TRBV6-1; clone_size: few; j_call: TRBJ1-5; d_call: TRBD1
cdr3_nt: TGTGCCAGCAGCTCCGGACAGGCCGTCTATGGCTACACCTTC; cdr3_aa: CASSSGQAVYGYTF; v_call: TRBV5-6; clone_size: few; j_call: TRBJ1-2; d_call: TRBD1
cdr3_nt: TGTGCCAGCAGTTACAGGGGGGATGAGCAGTTCTTC; cdr3_aa: CASSYRGDEQFF; v_call: TRBV12-3/TRBV12-4; clone_size: many; j_call: TRBJ2-1; d_call: TRBD1
cdr3_nt: TGTGCCAGCAAGCCCGGCGGCTACGAGCAGTACTTC; cdr3_aa: CASKPGGYEQYF; v_call: TRBV12-3/TRBV12-4; clone_size: few; j_call: TRBJ2-7; d_call: NA
cdr3_nt: TGTGCCAGCAGCTTAGTGGCGGGAAACACCATATATTTT; cdr3_aa: CASSLVAGNTIYF; v_call: TRBV7-2; clone_size: NA; j_call: TRBJ1-3; d_call: NA
cdr3_nt: TGTGCCAGCAGCCGAGCAGGGTCACCCGATTCACCCCTCCACTTT; cdr3_aa: CASSRAGSPDSPLHF; v_call: TRBV2; clone_size: many; j_call: TRBJ1-6; d_call: NA
cdr3_nt: TGTGCCTTCGGGGGTACGAACACTGAAGCTTTCTTT; cdr3_aa: CAFGGTNTEAFF; v_call: TRBV30; clone_size: many; j_call: TRBJ1-1; d_call: NA
cdr3_nt: TGTGCCAGCAGCCCTTGGACAGGGAGTACCGGGGAGCTGTTTTTT; cdr3_aa: CASSPWTGSTGELFF; v_call: TRBV9; clone_size: NA; j_call: TRBJ2-2; d_call: TRBD1
cdr3_nt: TGTGCCAGCAGCTTGAAGGCAGGGGGAGAGACCCAGTACTTC; cdr3_aa: CASSLKAGGETQYF; v_call: TRBV5-4; clone_size: NA; j_call: TRBJ2-5; d_call: TRBD1
cdr3_nt: TGCGCCAGCAAGTCCCCCCGCCAGGGCTACACCTTC; cdr3_aa: CASKSPRQGYTF; v_call: TRBV10-1; clone_size: NA; j_call: TRBJ1-2; d_call: NA
cdr3_nt: TGTGCCACCAGTGATTTGCAGGCCTCCTTTGCCAATCAGCCCCAGCATTTT; cdr3_aa: CATSDLQASFANQPQHF; v_call: TRBV24-1; clone_size: many; j_call: TRBJ1-5; d_call: NA
cdr3_nt: TGTGCCAGCAGCGGAGAGCCTAGCGGGGGCCCGGGGTACAATGAGCAGTTCTTC; cdr3_aa: CASSGEPSGGPGYNEQFF; v_call: TRBV6-1; clone_size: many; j_call: TRBJ2-1; d_call: TRBD2
cdr3_nt: TGTGCCAGCAGTTTTGCAGGGGAGACCCAGTACTTC; cdr3_aa: CASSFAGETQYF; v_call: TRBV28; clone_size: many; j_call: TRBJ2-5; d_call: NA
cdr3_nt: TGTGCCAGCAGCGTAGGAGGAGTCGGGGAGCTGTTTTTT; cdr3_aa: CASSVGGVGELFF; v_call: TRBV9; clone_size: NA; j_call: TRBJ2-2; d_call: NA
cdr3_nt: TGTGCCAGCAGCTCGAGGAGGGGGAGAGAGACCCAGTACTTC; cdr3_aa: CASSSRRGRETQYF; v_call: TRBV7-9; clone_size: many; j_call: TRBJ2-5; d_call: NA
cdr3_nt: TGTGCCAGCAGTTACCAAGTCCCGGGACAGGGGGCCGTCTCCTACGAGCAGTACTTC; cdr3_aa: CASSYQVPGQGAVSYEQYF; v_call: TRBV6-2/TRBV6-3; clone_size: NA; j_call: TRBJ2-7; d_call: TRBD1
cdr3_nt: TGTGCCAGCAGCGGCAACAGGGGGGTTAACTATGGCTACACCTTC; cdr3_aa: CASSGNRGVNYGYTF; v_call: TRBV9; clone_size: few; j_call: TRBJ1-2; d_call: TRBD1
cdr3_nt: TGTGCCAGCAGCCAAGAGACTAGCCTCAGGAATGAGCAGTTCTTC; cdr3_aa: CASSQETSLRNEQFF; v_call: TRBV3-1; clone_size: few; j_call: TRBJ2-1; d_call: TRBD2
cdr3_nt: TGTGCCAGTGTCAAAGACAGGGGGTTTGAAGCTTTCTTT; cdr3_aa: CASVKDRGFEAFF; v_call: TRBV12-3/TRBV12-4; clone_size: many; j_call: TRBJ1-1; d_call: TRBD1
cdr3_nt: TGTGCCAGCAGCTTACGACGGGGCGCGAGGGATACGCAGTATTTT; cdr3_aa: CASSLRRGARDTQYF; v_call: TRBV11-3; clone_size: many; j_call: TRBJ2-3; d_call: NA
cdr3_nt: TGTGCCATCAGTGAGGGGATGAACACTGAAGCTTTCTTT; cdr3_aa: CAISEGMNTEAFF; v_call: TRBV10-3; clone_size: few; j_call: TRBJ1-1; d_call: NA
cdr3_nt: TGTGCCAGCAGTGAACTCATCTACCGTTCACGCTCAGATACGCAGTATTTT; cdr3_aa: CASSELIYRSRSDTQYF; v_call: TRBV2; clone_size: many; j_call: TRBJ2-3; d_call: NA
cdr3_nt: TGTGCCAGCAGCCAAGGACGGAATCAGCCCCAGCATTTT; cdr3_aa: CASSQGRNQPQHF; v_call: TRBV3-1; clone_size: many; j_call: TRBJ1-5; d_call: NA
cdr3_nt: TGTGCCAGCAGCGTCTCCTCCAGGGGGTCCTACAATGAGCAGTTCTTC; cdr3_aa: CASSVSSRGSYNEQFF; v_call: TRBV7-9; clone_size: NA; j_call: TRBJ2-1; d_call: TRBD1
cdr3_nt: TGCAGCGTTGAAGGGCAGTATACCGGGGAGCTGTTTTTT; cdr3_aa: CSVEGQYTGELFF; v_call: TRBV29-1; clone_size: once; j_call: TRBJ2-2; d_call: NA
cdr3_nt: TGCAGTGCTAACCGGACAGGATTGGTGGAACTGTTTTTT; cdr3_aa: CSANRTGLVELFF; v_call: TRBV20-1; clone_size: few; j_call: TRBJ1-4; d_call: TRBD1
cdr3_nt: TGTGCCAGCAATTCGGGGGGGTCCCACACCGGGGAGCTGTTTTTT; cdr3_aa: CASNSGGSHTGELFF; v_call: TRBV28; clone_size: many; j_call: TRBJ2-2; d_call: TRBD2
cdr3_nt: TGTGCCAGCAGTCGCGGGCCCGGGCAGTACTTC; cdr3_aa: CASSRGPGQYF; v_call: TRBV12-3/TRBV12-4; clone_size: many; j_call: TRBJ2-7; d_call: NA
cdr3_nt: TGCGCCAGCAGCCTGGGACAGGGATATATCAATGAGCAGTTCTTC; cdr3_aa: CASSLGQGYINEQFF; v_call: TRBV5-1; clone_size: NA; j_call: TRBJ2-1; d_call: TRBD1
cdr3_nt: TGTGCCAGCAGCGAAGACGCTTACTATTCACCCCTCCACTTT; cdr3_aa: CASSEDAYYSPLHF; v_call: TRBV5-6; clone_size: NA; j_call: TRBJ1-6; d_call: NA